Below, 21 T cell receptor beta chains from the same sample are listed, as sequenced in a study of T-cell memory formation after mild COVID-19. MiXCR was run by TCRdb on the 5' RACE reads, yielding one entry per CDR3 protein. This repertoire shows about 320,000 distinct CDR3 sequences, approximately 14% found once; its top ten account for 21%. What was sequenced was PBMCs or a T cell subset sorted from them (not recorded which). The receptor set was obtained from a man aged 18 to 29 who had mild COVID-19 (a few samples of this study predate the infection). Cell type and time point are not known.

This chain uses TRBV6-2 or TRBV6-3 with TRBJ1-2; D gene uncertain. Germline V CDR1 and CDR2: MNHEY, SVGEGT. V was cut by 0 bases and J by 8 bases, with 19 bases left in between. This CDR3 contains 16 residues. The CDR3 protein is CASSYSRGRLFLGYTF. The CDR3 coding sequence is TGTGCCAGCAGTTACTCACGTGGGCGCTTGTTCCTCGGCTACACCTTC.

CDR3 DNA sequence: TGTGCCAGCAGTTCCCGACGGGGGGCGGATGAGCAGTTCTTC. Its translation is CASSSRRGADEQFF. The gene calls are TRBV27 and TRBJ2-1; tentatively, D is TRBD2 (7 bases). CDR1 is MNHEY, CDR2 SMNVEV, per germline (reference sequence). V lost 4 bases to trimming and J lost 8 bases, with 15 bases between them. The CDR3 totals 14 residues.

This chain uses TRBV4-3 with TRBJ1-4; D gene unclear. Germline V gene sequence: CDR1 LGHNA, CDR2 YSLEER. V lost 4 bases, J lost 8 bases, and 17 bases lay in between. The CDR3 sequence is 15 residues long. The CDR3, as DNA: TGCGCCAGCAGCCGTCGGCATGGGATCCGGGAAAAACTGTTTTTT. Its protein is CASSRRHGIREKLFF.

This clonotype was seen more than once but under ten times. The DNA of the CDR3 is TGTGCCAGTCCGGGGGGGCCTGAGCAGTTCTTC. This codes for CASPGGPEQFF. This sequence joins TRBV5-4 and TRBJ2-1; 8 bases match TRBD2. Trimming cost V 8 bases and J 9 bases; bases outside gene matches: 4. In germline, CDR1 is SGHNT, CDR2 YYREEE (reference sequence). The CDR3 sequence is 11 residues long.

V is TRBV5-1 and J is TRBJ2-6; 7 bases align to TRBD1. The V segment lost 4 bases and the J segment 4 bases; nucleotides outside the gene matches: 8. The CDR3 is made up of 16 amino acids. Germline lookup yields CDR1 SGHRS and CDR2 YFSETQ. This CDR3 is CASSPRQGSGANVLTF. In DNA, the CDR3 is TGCGCCAGCAGCCCACGACAGGGCTCCGGGGCCAACGTCCTGACTTTC.

This clonotype came up a few times. As DNA, the CDR3 is TGCGCCAGCAGCCAAGATTTCGGGGATACGCAGTATTTT. Translated, it gives CASSQDFGDTQYF. The chain uses TRBV4-3 and TRBJ2-3; D is unresolved. Germline V CDR1 and CDR2: LGHNA, YSLEER. V was trimmed by 0 bases and J by 6 bases, leaving 7 bases between them. The CDR3 totals 13 residues.

This rearrangement joins TRBV5-1 to TRBJ1-2, with D possibly matching TRBD1 (5 bases). The germline V gene encodes CDR1 SGHRS and CDR2 YFSETQ. The CDR3 is made up of 16 amino acids. Trimming stripped 4 bases from V and 0 bases from J, with 16 bases between. This chain's CDR3 is CASSEPGVSPNYGYTF. The CDR3 DNA sequence: TGCGCCAGCAGCGAACCGGGGGTCTCTCCTAACTATGGCTACACCTTC.

This clonotype was seen more than once but under ten times. The chain is built from TRBV12-3 or TRBV12-4 and TRBJ2-5; D unclear. This CDR3 contains 13 residues. V lost 4 bases and J lost 8, with 14 bases in between. The CDR3 here is CASSSSPSGTQYF. In DNA, the CDR3 is TGTGCCAGCAGTTCATCCCCATCGGGTACCCAGTACTTC.

The rearrangement links TRBV12-3 or TRBV12-4 to TRBJ1-5; 9 bases match TRBD1. CDR3 length equals 15 residues. Germline trimming cut 3 bases from V and 4 bases from J; bases unmatched to any gene: 4. CDR3 sequence reads: CASSFTGGANQPQHF. The CDR3 DNA sequence: TGTGCCAGCAGTTTCACAGGGGGCGCGAATCAGCCCCAGCATTTT.

This sequence joins TRBV7-8 and TRBJ1-2, with a possible D match to TRBD1 (5 bases). This CDR3 region has 15 residues. Deletions cut 5 bases from V and 6 bases from J, with 19 bases between. Looked up from germline, CDR1 is SGHVS and CDR2 is FQNEAQ. The CDR3 loop is CASSLRTSASDGYTF. The CDR3 DNA reads as TGTGCCAGCAGCCTCCGGACATCGGCTTCCGATGGCTACACCTTC.

This clonotype appeared a few times. This rearrangement joins TRBV7-9 to TRBJ2-7; D remains unclear. The length of the CDR3 is 14 residues. Trimming took 1 base from V and 3 from J, leaving 10 bases between them. Germline CDR1 reads SEHNR; CDR2 reads FQNEAQ (reference sequence). CDR3 sequence: CASSLEGSYYEQYF. The DNA of the CDR3 is TGTGCCAGCAGCTTAGAGGGTTCCTACTACGAGCAGTACTTC.

The chain uses TRBV12-3 or TRBV12-4 and TRBJ2-5; perhaps TRBD1 as D (5 bases). This CDR3 spans 15 amino acids. Trimming left V 7 bases short and J 5 bases short, with 20 bases between. The CDR3 protein is CASTRRRGIGETQYF. CDR3 nucleotide sequence: TGTGCCAGCACCCGAAGAAGGGGAATAGGGGAGACCCAGTACTTC.

The genes are TRBV6-1 and TRBJ2-5; 10 nucleotides agree with TRBD2. Germline trimming cut 5 bases from V and 1 base from J; bases unmatched to any gene: 16. The germline V gene has CDR1 MNHNS and CDR2 SASEGT. The CDR3 is made up of 19 amino acids. DNA of the CDR3: TGTGCCAGCAGTTCCCGCCTAGGTGTTAGCGGGGGGCGCCAAGAGACCCAGTACTTC. This translates into CASSSRLGVSGGRQETQYF.

In this sample, this clonotype turned up a few times. J is TRBJ1-2 and V is TRBV20-1, with 9 bases aligning to TRBD1. This CDR3 is 14 amino acids long. CDR1 and CDR2 from the germline V gene are DFQATT and SNEGSKA (reference sequence). J was trimmed by 8 bases and V by 4 bases; bases with no gene match: 11. The CDR3, as DNA: TGCAGTGCTATACCGGGACAGGGCGCTAGCGGCTACACCTTC. Protein sequence: CSAIPGQGASGYTF.

This clonotype was observed many times. The V call is TRBV20-1, the J call TRBJ1-1, with D tentatively TRBD1 (5 bases). CDR1 DFQATT and CDR2 SNEGSKA come from the germline V gene (reference sequence). Trimming stripped 5 bases from V and 5 bases from J, with 21 bases between. The CDR3 length is 15 residues. The CDR3 sequence: CSAPRLGRWDTEAFF. The CDR3 DNA reads TGCAGTGCTCCTAGATTGGGGCGCTGGGATACTGAAGCTTTCTTT.

This clonotype was seen a handful of times. This chain joins TRBV6-6 and TRBJ1-5; TRBD1 matches 7 bases. Germline CDR1 is MNHNY and CDR2 is SVGAGI (reference sequence). V gave up 2 bases and J gave up 6 bases; unmatched junction bases: 7. The CDR3 spans 15 residues. This chain's CDR3 is CASSYVQGKGQPQHF. As DNA, the CDR3 is TGTGCCAGCAGTTACGTACAGGGGAAAGGTCAGCCCCAGCATTTT.

This clonotype was observed at least ten times. The chain links TRBV4-1 to TRBJ2-5, with D possibly matching TRBD1 (5 bases). The CDR3 consists of 13 residues. Germline V gene lookup returns CDR1 MGHRA and CDR2 YSYEKL. V dropped 4 bases and J dropped 5 bases, with 11 bases sitting between them. CDR3 amino acids: CASSPRARETQYF. The DNA of the CDR3 is TGCGCCAGCAGCCCCAGGGCGAGGGAGACCCAGTACTTC.

There are a few counts of this clonotype. This chain uses TRBV4-2 with TRBJ1-6; D not resolved. Trimming shortened V by 4 bases and J by 12 bases, and 16 bases separated the two germline ends. CDR1 and CDR2 from the germline V gene are LGHNA and YNFKEQ. The CDR3 covers 14 residues. CDR3 sequence (DNA): TGTGCCAGCAGCCCCGGGGAAAGACTTAGACCCCTCCACTTT. This codes for CASSPGERLRPLHF.

This clonotype was observed a few times. The chain joins TRBV11-2 to TRBJ1-2; D perhaps matches TRBD1 (5 bases). Germline loops: CDR1 SGHAT, CDR2 FQNNGV. This CDR3 region has 13 residues. The V end lost 7 bases, the J end lost 2 bases, and 11 bases lay between the germline ends. CDR3: CASTPTANYGYTF. CDR3 coding DNA: TGTGCCAGCACCCCGACAGCAAACTATGGCTACACCTTC.

This clonotype was found a few times. The chain combines TRBV7-6 with TRBJ2-6; D gene ambiguous. V was trimmed by 6 bases and J by 4 bases, leaving 13 bases between them. The CDR3 covers 15 residues. Germline-derived CDR1 and CDR2 are SGHVS and FNYEAQ. CDR3 nucleotide sequence: TGTGCCAGCAGTTACGGATCCTCGGGGGCCAACGTCCTGACTTTC. Translated: CASSYGSSGANVLTF.

At least ten counts were recorded for this clonotype. The gene calls are TRBV4-3 and TRBJ1-5; D may be TRBD1 (5 bases). CDR1 is LGHNA, CDR2 YSLEER, per germline. CDR3 length equals 15 residues. With 1 base removed from V and 5 bases from J, the gap between germline ends came to 12 bases. The chain's CDR3 is CASSQGGQPHQPQHF. CDR3 coding DNA: TGCGCCAGCAGCCAAGGGGGCCAGCCCCATCAGCCCCAGCATTTT.